The following is a T cell receptor (beta chain) sequence with its context. The sample belongs to a study of blood T cell repertoires in COVID-19. As for the study in general: From T cells, B-cell-depleted T cells, or PBMCs came the material, which was cDNA or gDNA.

V was pared by 1 base and J by 4 bases, with 10 bases between. This CDR3 is 14 amino acids long. Germline V CDR1 and CDR2: SGHTA, FQGTGA. Those enrolled, adults aged roughly 18 to 90 years, came from about two dozen US areas. Donors were grouped by their self-reported clinical history. Symptom resolution, clearance, or two negative PCRs marked donors in Cohort 3 as recovered. Some clones are missing from TCRdb's copy, which holds only in-frame ones; the method was immunoSEQ multiplex PCR. There are around 110,000 clones in the sample; 84% occur only once, and approximately 3.9% lies in the top ten. The sample consisted of PBMCs or T cells enriched from blood (not recorded which). The clonotype comes from a woman aged 25-40 years who had recovered from COVID-19. The chain combines TRBV7-3 with TRBJ1-1; D gene ambiguous. CDR3 coding DNA: TGTGCCAGCAGCTTAAAACACCCGCCCACTGAAGCTTTCTTT. Protein product: CASSLKHPPTEAFF.